The 3 T cell receptor beta chains presented below share a single source sample, sequenced in a study of T cells in women clearing cervical HPV infection. Sequenced by immunoSEQ multiplex PCR; TCRdb stores in-frame clones only, minus some. The sample table sets out tens of thousands of clones. Sequencing was carried out using blood buffy coat. Receptors were obtained from a woman between 18 and 70 years old with a cervical HPV16 infection that either progressed to CIN3+ or cleared (not recorded which).

The part of the CDR3 DNA that was read is TGTGCCTGGAGTGTAGGTCAGCAAGAGACC. This encodes CAWSVGQQET. The CDR3 as a whole reads CAWSVGQQETQYF. This chain uses TRBV30 with TRBJ2-5, with D uncertain. The sequenced fragment ends 3 residues before the CDR3 boundary, so the rest is inferred from the germline J gene. The CDR3 totals 13 residues. The germline V and J ends were trimmed by 0 bases and 2 bases, with 7 bases remaining between them. Germline CDR1 is GTSNPN and CDR2 is SVGIG (reference sequence).

CDR3 bases read: TGTGCCAGCAGTGTCCAACAGGGGGGGACGGGC. Translation: CASSVQQGGTG. The whole CDR3 protein is CASSVQQGGTGYTF. V usage is TRBV2 and J usage is TRBJ1-2, with TRBD1 matching 8 bases. The CDR3 end lies 3 residues beyond the end of the read and is filled in from the germline J gene. Germline lookup yields CDR1 SNHLY and CDR2 FYNNEI. There are 14 residues in the CDR3.

On this clone: The read is 3 residues too short to cover the CDR3 end, so that end is filled in from the germline J gene. This chain links TRBV5-1 with TRBJ2-6, with TRBD2 as a possible D gene (5 bases). Germline-derived CDR1 and CDR2 are SGHRS and YFSETQ. This CDR3 is 18 amino acids long. Trimming shortened V by 1 base and J by 0 bases, and 14 bases separated the two germline ends. This CDR3 reads CASSLIPGYYSGANVLTF. The DNA read from the CDR3 is TGCGCCAGCAGCTTGATCCCGGGGTACTACTCTGGGGCCAACGTC.